The source of this T cell receptor beta chain is a study of OX40 agonist ivuxolimab in advanced cancers. Study-wide background: Hepatocellular carcinoma, melanoma, renal cell or head and neck cancer affected the dose-escalation patients. Regarding the study as a whole: At 0.1 to 3.0 mg/kg, clonal expansion of CD4+ and CD8+ blood T cells had occurred by week 6. On average, a greater number of expanded clones characterised CD8+ T cells relative to CD4+.

Concerning this clone: The target antigen is unknown.

With baseline, cycle 4 day 1, and cycle 7 day 1 as timepoints, blood was sampled. Trimming cost V 0 bases and J 1 base, with 11 bases left between them. The CDR3 has 15 amino acids. CDR1 and CDR2 (germline): SGDLS, YYNGEE. Profiling relied on immunoSEQ multiplex PCR, and the TCRdb table lists in-frame clones only, not all of them. The table includes about 53,000 clones, around 84% detected once. This chain links TRBV9 with TRBJ2-7; no clear D gene. The sample consisted of CD4+ or CD8+ T cells sorted from blood, taken in a trial of the OX40 agonist ivuxolimab. This sequence originates from an adult with an advanced solid tumor such as melanoma, head and neck, liver or kidney cancer. The CDR3 sequence: CASSVALADSYEQYF. DNA of the CDR3: TGTGCCAGCAGCGTAGCTCTGGCGGATTCCTACGAGCAGTACTTC.